Shown below are 2 T cell receptor beta chains from a single sample sequenced in a study of T-cell memory formation after mild COVID-19 (dated by TCRdb to the early 2020s). The method was 5' RACE. Instrument on record: Illumina NovaSeq 6000. TCRdb reprocessing: public reads trimmed at Q25 with fastp, clones called with MiXCR, in-frame beta chains kept. Rows merge per CDR3 protein into single entries with the most common DNA and genes. A total of approximately 440,000 distinct CDR3 sequences appear in this sample, 20% of them only once. The top ten hold about 8.1% of the sample. The sequencing input was PBMCs or a T cell subset sorted from them (not recorded which). The source of these receptors is an adult woman who had mild COVID-19 (a few samples of this study predate the infection). The sample titles of this study are shuffled in the database, so cell type and time point are left out; the donor was told from shared clones.

This clonotype occurred a few times. This sequence joins TRBV3-1 and TRBJ2-7, with 10 bases fitting TRBD2. Unmatched junction bases numbered 11, after V lost 1 base and J lost 2 bases. This CDR3 has 18 residues. Germline V gives CDR1 LGHDT, CDR2 YNNKEL (reference sequence). CDR3 nucleotides: TGTGCCAGCAGCCAAGGAGAAGCGGGAGGGCCGGGTCCCTACGAGCAGTACTTC. As protein: CASSQGEAGGPGPYEQYF.

Only a few counts were recorded for this clonotype. The chain is built from TRBV5-1 and TRBJ2-7; D unresolved. Trimming took 7 bases from V and 0 from J, leaving 8 bases between them. The V gene's germline CDR1 is SGHRS and CDR2 YFSETQ. The length of the CDR3 is 12 residues. CDR3: CASGGDSYEQYF. The CDR3 nucleotides read TGCGCCAGCGGTGGGGACTCCTACGAGCAGTACTTC.